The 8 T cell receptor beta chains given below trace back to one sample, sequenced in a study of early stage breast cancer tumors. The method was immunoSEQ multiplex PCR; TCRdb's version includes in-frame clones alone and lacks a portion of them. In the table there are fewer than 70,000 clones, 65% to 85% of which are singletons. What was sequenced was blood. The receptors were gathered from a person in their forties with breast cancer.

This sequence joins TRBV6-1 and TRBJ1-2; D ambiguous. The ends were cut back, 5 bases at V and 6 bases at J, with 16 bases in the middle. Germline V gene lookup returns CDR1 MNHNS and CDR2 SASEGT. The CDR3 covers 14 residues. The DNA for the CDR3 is TGTGCCAGCAGTCTACATCAAGCAGGTGATGGCTACACCTTC. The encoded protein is CASSLHQAGDGYTF.

The DNA for the CDR3 is TGTGCCAGCAGCTGGGGACAGGGGTACGAGCAGTACTTC. Translated, it gives CASSWGQGYEQYF. This chain links TRBV28 with TRBJ2-7, with 10 nucleotides matching TRBD1. CDR1 is MDHEN and CDR2 is SYDVKM in the germline V gene. Trimming removed 6 bases from V and 4 bases from J; junction bases left unmatched: 3. The CDR3 is 13 amino acids.

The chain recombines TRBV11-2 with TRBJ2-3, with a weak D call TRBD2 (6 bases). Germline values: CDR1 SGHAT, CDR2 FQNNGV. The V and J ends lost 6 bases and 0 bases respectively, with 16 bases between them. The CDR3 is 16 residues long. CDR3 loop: CASRGGWVDSTDTQYF. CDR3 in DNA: TGTGCCAGCAGGGGGGGATGGGTTGATAGCACAGATACGCAGTATTTT.

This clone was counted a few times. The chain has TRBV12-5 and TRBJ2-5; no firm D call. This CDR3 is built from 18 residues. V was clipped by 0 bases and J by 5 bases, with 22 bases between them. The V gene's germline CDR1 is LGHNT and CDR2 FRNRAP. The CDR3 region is CASGLVQLVPGRRETQYF. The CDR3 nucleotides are TGTGCTAGTGGTTTGGTTCAACTCGTCCCCGGCAGACGGGAGACCCAGTACTTC.

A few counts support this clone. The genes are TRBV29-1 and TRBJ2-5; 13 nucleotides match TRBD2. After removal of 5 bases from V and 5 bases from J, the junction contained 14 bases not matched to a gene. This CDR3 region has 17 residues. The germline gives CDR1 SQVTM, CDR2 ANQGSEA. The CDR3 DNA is TGCAGCGTTTTTAGACTAGCGGGAGGATCTGGTGGTGAGACCCAGTACTTC. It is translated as CSVFRLAGGSGGETQYF.

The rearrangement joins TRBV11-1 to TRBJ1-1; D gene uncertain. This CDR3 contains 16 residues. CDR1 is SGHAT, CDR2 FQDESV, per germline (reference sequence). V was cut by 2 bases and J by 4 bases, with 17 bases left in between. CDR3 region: CASSLNSLSLSTEAFF. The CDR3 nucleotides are TGTGCCAGCAGCTTAAACAGCCTGAGTCTGAGCACTGAAGCTTTCTTT.

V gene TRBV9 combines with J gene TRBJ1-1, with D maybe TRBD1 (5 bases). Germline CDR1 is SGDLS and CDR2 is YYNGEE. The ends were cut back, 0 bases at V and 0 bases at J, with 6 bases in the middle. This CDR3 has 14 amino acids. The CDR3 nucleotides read TGTGCCAGCAGCGTAGACAGGTTGAACACTGAAGCTTTCTTT. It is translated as CASSVDRLNTEAFF.

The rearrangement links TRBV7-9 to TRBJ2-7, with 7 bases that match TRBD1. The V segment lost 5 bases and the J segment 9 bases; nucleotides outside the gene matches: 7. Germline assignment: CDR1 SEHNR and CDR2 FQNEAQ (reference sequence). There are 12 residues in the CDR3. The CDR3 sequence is CASSADRVGQYF. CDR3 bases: TGTGCCAGCAGCGCTGACAGGGTTGGGCAGTACTTC. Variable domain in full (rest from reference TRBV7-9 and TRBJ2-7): DTGVSQNPRHKITKRGQNVTFRCDPISEHNRLYWYRQTLGQGPEFLTYFQNEAQLEKSRLLSDRFSAERPKGSFSTLEIQRTEQGDSAMYLCASSADRVGQYFGPGTRLTVT.